The sequence of this T cell receptor (beta chain) was determined in a study of control samples from healthy donors and cancer patients. The germline V gene has CDR1 SNHLY and CDR2 FYNNEI. The CDR3 consists of 14 residues. V trimming: 6 bases; J trimming: 1 base; junction bases outside the gene matches: 5. Libraries were prepared by immunoSEQ multiplex PCR; TCRdb keeps only in-frame clonotypes and omits some of them. The sample shows 150,000 to 200,000 clones, approximately 92% of them seen only once. The V and J genes are TRBV2 and TRBJ1-1, with 7 bases aligning to TRBD1. This TCR was recovered from a man aged 30-40 years in good health. Input material: blood. The CDR3 DNA follows: TGTGCCAGCAGATCGGGACAGACGAACACTGAAGCTTTCTTT. It encodes CASRSGQTNTEAFF.